This T cell receptor beta chain was identified in a study of blood T cell repertoires in COVID-19. Study-level background: Sources were T cells, B-cell-depleted T cells, or PBMCs; the material itself was cDNA or gDNA.

Using immunoSEQ multiplex PCR, the repertoire was profiled, and TCRdb retains in-frame clones only, with some absent. The repertoire holds fewer than 130,000 clones, less than 80% seen once, with 20% to 25% in the top ten. The CDR3 sequence is 14 residues long. The germline gives CDR1 SGHAT, CDR2 FQNNGV. After removal of 5 bases from V and 7 bases from J, the junction contained 6 bases not matched to a gene. Sequenced input: peripheral blood. The rearrangement uses TRBV11-2 and TRBJ2-1, with 9 bases that match TRBD1. This sequence originates from a man aged 65 to 85 with active or convalescent COVID-19. The CDR3 sequence is CASSPPQGANEQFF. CDR3 nucleotides: TGTGCCAGCAGCCCCCCACAGGGGGCGAATGAGCAGTTCTTC.